The clone carrying this T cell receptor (beta chain) appeared many times. This sample was taken from a study of regulatory T cells in long-lasting Graves disease. Study summary: Those Graves' patients who were newly diagnosed had been on antithyroid drugs under 3 months.

There are 14 residues in the CDR3. Germline lookup yields CDR1 DFQATT and CDR2 SNEGSKA (reference sequence). Trimming cost V 3 bases and J 6 bases, with 17 bases left between them. Time point of the sample: newly diagnosed GD, antithyroid drugs for less than 3 months. Extracted RNA from PBMCs served as the source of the TCR library. Building the TCR beta libraries relied on iRepertoire HTBI primers, and CDR3 regions underwent Arm-PCR. TCRdb itself ran the multiplex PCR reads through MiXCR, one entry per CDR3 protein. The repertoire holds around 500,000 distinct CDR3 sequences, with around 11% as singletons. These data also formed part of another study, on T cells in Graves' hyperthyroidism and ophthalmopathy. That report adds: Among clonotypes expanded in thyroid above 0.001, most were also found in blood.

This receptor was taken from a woman aged 25 to 39 with Graves disease. The sample was peripheral blood mononuclear cells (PBMCs), taken at new diagnosis, from a patient treated with antithyroid drugs. The V call is TRBV20-1, the J call TRBJ2-5, with a weak D call TRBD2 (5 bases). In DNA, the CDR3 is TGCAGTGCTAGTTCGCGCGGGCGGAGAAAGACCCAGTACTTC. Its translation is CSASSRGRRKTQYF.